The 7 T cell receptor beta chains below all came from one sample that was sequenced in a study of shared clonotypes between healthy human individuals. Assay used: immunoSEQ multiplex PCR; TCRdb lists only in-frame clones, some missing. Counted here are roughly 700,000 clones, about 74% occurring once; the ten biggest clones make up under 2%. The sample consisted of memory CD4+ T cells sorted from blood. Described subset: CD45RA-negative fraction. Every receptor here comes from a woman aged 25 to 39 in good health.

A word on this clone: The same CDR3 can be traced to other DNA sequences in this sample. The rearrangement uses TRBV5-1 and TRBJ2-1; 8 bases match TRBD2. Germline CDR1 reads SGHRS; CDR2 reads YFSETQ. Trimming cost V 4 bases and J 0 bases; bases outside gene matches: 3. This CDR3 is 15 amino acids long. CDR3 amino acids: CASSLTSGSYNEQFF. As DNA, the CDR3 is TGCGCCAGCAGCCTAACTAGCGGCTCCTACAATGAGCAGTTCTTC.

The chain carries TRBV28 and TRBJ2-7; the D call may be TRBD1 or TRBD2 (5 bases each). V was shortened by 4 bases and J by 7 bases, with 20 bases between the two germline ends. Germline V lookup: CDR1 MDHEN, CDR2 SYDVKM. The CDR3 length is 15 residues. The CDR3 loop is CASSYPTSGRGEQYF. Here the CDR3 DNA reads TGTGCCAGCAGTTACCCTACTTCAGGGCGAGGGGAGCAGTACTTC.

V is TRBV9 and J is TRBJ2-5, with D tentatively TRBD1 (6 bases). Germline CDR1 SGDLS, CDR2 YYNGEE. The CDR3 totals 13 residues. Between the trimmed V and J ends, which lost 0 bases and 5 bases, there was a span of 8 bases. The CDR3 sequence: CASSVGGGETQYF. CDR3 in DNA: TGTGCCAGCAGCGTAGGAGGGGGTGAGACCCAGTACTTC.

The J gene is TRBJ2-5, the V gene TRBV7-8, with TRBD1 matching 11 bases. The CDR3 is made up of 13 amino acids. With 5 bases clipped from V and 5 bases from J, the junction kept 1 base outside the gene matches. Per the germline V gene, CDR1 is SGHVS and CDR2 is FQNEAQ. The CDR3 loop is CASSRDRGETQYF. In nucleotides, the CDR3 is TGTGCCAGCAGCCGGGACAGGGGGGAGACCCAGTACTTC.

The gene calls are TRBV6-5 and TRBJ2-4; perhaps TRBD1 as D (5 bases). The CDR3 has 14 residues. Germline V gene data show CDR1 as MNHEY and CDR2 as SVGAGI. Between the trimmed V and J ends, which lost 11 bases and 0 bases, there was a span of 14 bases. This CDR3 is CACAQALAKNIQYF. CDR3 DNA: TGTGCCTGCGCACAGGCCCTAGCCAAAAACATTCAGTACTTC.

The CDR3 loop is CASSQRQGREQYF. The CDR3 nucleotides read TGCGCCAGCAGCCAAAGACAGGGTCGGGAGCAGTACTTC. The V call is TRBV4-1, the J call TRBJ2-7, with TRBD1 matching over 7 bases. The V and J ends lost 2 bases and 7 bases, in that order; junction bases with no gene match: 5. Germline-derived CDR1 and CDR2 are MGHRA and YSYEKL. The CDR3 is made up of 13 amino acids.

For the CDR3, the DNA is TGTGCCAGCAGTGAAGGGAGTATTAGCAATCAGCCCCAGCATTTT. Its translation: CASSEGSISNQPQHF. The rearrangement uses TRBV2 and TRBJ1-5, with D uncertain. The CDR3 is 15 amino acids. V was shortened by 1 base and J by 0 bases, with 7 bases between the two germline ends. CDR1 is SNHLY and CDR2 is FYNNEI in the germline V gene.